What follows are 32 T cell receptor beta chains derived from one specimen sequenced in a study of blood T cell repertoires in COVID-19. Method: immunoSEQ multiplex PCR; TCRdb's copy keeps in-frame clones and lacks some. The sample has about 160,000 clones; around four fifths are singletons. The sample was peripheral blood. Receptor source: a woman older than 75 with active or convalescent COVID-19.

This chain links TRBV10-1 with TRBJ1-5; no firm D call. From germline, CDR1 is WNHNN and CDR2 SYGVQD (reference sequence). V lost 0 bases and J lost 3, with 15 bases in between. This CDR3 spans 17 amino acids. CDR3: CASSESTQRHLNQPQHF. The DNA of the CDR3 is TGCGCCAGCAGTGAGTCCACGCAGAGGCATCTCAATCAGCCCCAGCATTTT.

The V call is TRBV10-3, the J call TRBJ2-3, with D maybe TRBD2 (6 bases). The germline V gene encodes CDR1 ENHRY and CDR2 SYGVKD. The germline V and J ends were trimmed by 4 bases and 0 bases, with 8 bases remaining between them. The CDR3 contains 14 residues. The CDR3 region is CAISVAGSTDTQYF. CDR3 sequence (DNA): TGTGCCATCAGTGTGGCGGGGAGCACAGATACGCAGTATTTT.

The rearrangement joins TRBV5-1 to TRBJ1-1; 8 bases agree with TRBD1. V was clipped by 4 bases and J by 5 bases; unmatched bases: 10. Germline V CDR1 and CDR2: SGHRS, YFSETQ. This CDR3 comprises 15 residues. The CDR3: CASSLEDRARTEAFF. CDR3 coding DNA: TGCGCCAGCAGCCTGGAGGACAGGGCGCGGACTGAAGCTTTCTTT.

The gene calls are TRBV4-3 and TRBJ1-2, with 9 bases identical to TRBD1. CDR1 LGHNA and CDR2 YSLEER come from the germline V gene. The CDR3 extends over 15 amino acids. V gave up 0 bases and J gave up 7 bases; unmatched junction bases: 6. The CDR3 region has the DNA TGCGCCAGCAGCCAAGAGGCCGGGACAGGGTCTGGCTACACCTTC. Translation: CASSQEAGTGSGYTF.

J is TRBJ2-1 and V is TRBV4-1; 11 bases map to TRBD2. The CDR3 is 17 residues long. The junction had 5 bases not matched to a gene; V was cut back by 4 bases and J by 0 bases. The V gene's germline CDR1 is MGHRA and CDR2 YSYEKL. CDR3: CASSLLAGDTSYNEQFF. The CDR3 DNA reads as TGCGCCAGCAGCCTACTAGCGGGGGACACCTCCTACAATGAGCAGTTCTTC.

J is TRBJ1-1 and V is TRBV10-3, with D possibly matching TRBD1 (6 bases). Looked up from germline, CDR1 is ENHRY and CDR2 is SYGVKD. This CDR3 contains 13 residues. V dropped 7 bases and J dropped 1 base, with 10 bases sitting between them. The CDR3 region has the DNA TGTGCCATCACGCAGGGGCAGAACACTGAAGCTTTCTTT. Translation: CAITQGQNTEAFF.

The chain uses TRBV30 and TRBJ2-1; the match to TRBD2 covers 7 bases. V dropped 0 bases and J dropped 5; count of bases not matched to a gene: 7. Germline CDR1 reads GTSNPN; CDR2 reads SVGIG (reference sequence). CDR3 length equals 15 residues. CDR3 in amino acids: CAWSVGLAVNNEQFF. Written as DNA, the CDR3 is TGTGCCTGGAGTGTTGGCCTAGCGGTAAACAATGAGCAGTTCTTC.

This chain links TRBV12-3 or TRBV12-4 with TRBJ1-1; TRBD1 matches at 8 bases. This CDR3 has 13 amino acids. Unmatched junction bases numbered 2, after V lost 4 bases and J lost 4 bases. The CDR3 is CASSYDRGTEAFF. In DNA, the CDR3 is TGTGCCAGCAGTTATGACAGGGGCACTGAAGCTTTCTTT.

The chain has TRBV5-6 and TRBJ1-4, with 9 bases that match TRBD1. The germline V gene encodes CDR1 SGHDT and CDR2 YYEEEE. The junction had 6 bases not matched to a gene; V was cut back by 0 bases and J by 6 bases. The CDR3 extends over 16 amino acids. CDR3 DNA sequence: TGTGCCAGCAGCTTGGGGGACAGGGTTATGCATGAAAAACTGTTTTTT. Residues: CASSLGDRVMHEKLFF. Full variable domain (rest looked up from reference TRBV5-6 and TRBJ1-4): DAGVTQSPTHLIKTRGQQVTLRCSPKSGHDTVSWYQQALGQGPQFIFQYYEEEERQRGNFPDRFSGHQFPNYSSELNVNALLLGDSALYLCASSLGDRVMHEKLFFGSGTQLSVL.

This clone has ten or more counts. This chain's CDR3 is CASSSRQGGEKLFF. CDR3 sequence (DNA): TGTGCCAGCAGCTCCCGACAGGGTGGTGAAAAACTGTTTTTT. The chain uses TRBV7-2 and TRBJ1-4, with 7 nucleotides matching TRBD1. The germline CDR1 and CDR2 sequences are SGHTA and FQGNSA. With V trimmed by 4 bases and J by 7 bases, 6 bases remained unmatched. This CDR3 region has 14 residues.

The genes are TRBV18 and TRBJ2-3; unclear D gene. V dropped 4 bases and J dropped 2 bases, with 7 bases sitting between them. CDR1 is KGHSH, CDR2 LQKENI, per germline. This CDR3 spans 13 amino acids. CDR3 sequence (DNA): TGTGCCAGCTCACGAGGCACCACAGATACGCAGTATTTT. It specifies CASSRGTTDTQYF.

As for this clone: The sample carries other DNA sequences with the same CDR3. This chain connects TRBV7-2 to TRBJ2-5, with D maybe TRBD1 (5 bases). This CDR3 comprises 13 residues. Germline loops: CDR1 SGHTA, CDR2 FQGNSA. Trimming took off 5 bases at V and 5 bases at J, with 12 bases between the two ends. CDR3 sequence (DNA): TGTGCCAGCAGCCTAGGCAGGGCGGAGACCCAGTACTTC. Its translation: CASSLGRAETQYF. The entire variable domain, with the rest obtained from reference TRBV7-2 and TRBJ2-5, is as follows: GAGVSQSPSNKVTEKGKDVELRCDPISGHTALYWYRQSLGQGLEFLIYFQGNSAPDKSGLPSDRFSAERTGGSVSTLTIQRTQQEDSAVYLCASSLGRAETQYFGPGTRLLVL.

The chain employs TRBV3-1 (or the pseudogene TRBV3-2) and TRBJ1-5, with 9 bases matching TRBD1. The junction had 8 bases not matched to a gene; V was cut back by 2 bases and J by 6 bases. CDR3 length: 16 amino acids. Germline V gene lookup returns CDR1 LGHDT and CDR2 YNNKEL (reference sequence). Here the CDR3 reads CASSQKYGTGCQPQHF. In DNA form, the CDR3 reads TGTGCCAGCAGCCAAAAGTACGGGACAGGGTGTCAGCCCCAGCATTTT.

The chain employs TRBV12-3 or TRBV12-4 and TRBJ1-2; maybe TRBD1 (6 bases). CDR3 length: 13 amino acids. Trimming removed 4 bases at V and 5 bases at J, with 11 bases between. The CDR3: CASSSRGGYGYTF. The DNA for the CDR3 is TGTGCCAGCAGTTCCAGGGGCGGGTATGGCTACACCTTC.

V gene TRBV6-5 combines with J gene TRBJ1-1, with 7 nucleotides matching TRBD1. This CDR3 has 16 residues. V lost 2 bases and J lost 3; bases outside the gene matches: 9. Germline values: CDR1 MNHEY, CDR2 SVGAGI. In DNA, the CDR3 is TGTGCCAGCAGTTACAGCGGACAGGTTGGTGACACTGAAGCTTTCTTT. Translated: CASSYSGQVGDTEAFF.

The V gene is TRBV5-1, the J gene TRBJ2-3; a possible D gene is TRBD1 (6 bases). Germline-derived CDR1 and CDR2 are SGHRS and YFSETQ. The length of the CDR3 is 15 residues. V was clipped by 0 bases and J by 4 bases, with 12 bases between them. The CDR3 region is CASSLAQGKADTQYF. The CDR3 coding sequence is TGCGCCAGCAGCTTGGCCCAGGGGAAAGCAGATACGCAGTATTTT.

The chain links TRBV30 to TRBJ1-1; the D gene is possibly TRBD1 (5 bases). V gave up 4 bases and J gave up 4 bases, with 10 bases separating them. The CDR3 sequence is 12 residues long. The V gene's germline CDR1 is GTSNPN and CDR2 SVGIG (reference sequence). The CDR3 bases are TGTGCCTGGAACGGCGGGGGCACTGAAGCTTTCTTT. Protein product: CAWNGGGTEAFF.

This sequence joins TRBV13 and TRBJ2-1, with TRBD2 identical over 13 bases. The CDR3 is 17 amino acids. V was pared by 4 bases and J by 2 bases, with 5 bases of the junction left unmatched. Germline loops: CDR1 PRHDT, CDR2 FYEKMQ (reference sequence). The CDR3, as DNA: TGTGCCAGCAGCTCCCGGACTAGCGGGGGCCCCTACAATGAGCAGTTCTTC. This encodes CASSSRTSGGPYNEQFF.

The genes are TRBV14 and TRBJ1-1, with D unclear. Between the trimmed V and J ends, which lost 3 bases and 5 bases, there was a span of 16 bases. This CDR3 has 15 residues. The V gene's germline CDR1 is SGHDN and CDR2 FVKESK. This chain's CDR3 is CASSHSGWVGTEAFF. CDR3 in DNA: TGTGCCAGCAGCCACTCCGGGTGGGTCGGAACTGAAGCTTTCTTT. The complete variable domain, with remaining parts taken from reference TRBV14 and TRBJ1-1, reads EAGVTQFPSHSVIEKGQTVTLRCDPISGHDNLYWYRRVMGKEIKFLLHFVKESKQDESGMPNNRFLAERTGGTYSTLKVQPAELEDSGVYFCASSHSGWVGTEAFFGQGTRLTVV.

This chain links TRBV3-1 (or the pseudogene TRBV3-2) with TRBJ2-5; 7 nucleotides agree with TRBD2. In germline, CDR1 is LGHDT, CDR2 YNNKEL (reference sequence). The CDR3 is made up of 14 amino acids. The ends lost 4 bases at V and 6 bases at J; junction bases unmatched: 8. CDR3 amino acids: CASSPRWEGQTQYF. The CDR3 DNA sequence: TGTGCCAGCAGCCCACGGTGGGAGGGACAGACCCAGTACTTC.

The chain carries TRBV4-3 and TRBJ1-6; D not resolved. The V end was cut by 1 base, the J end by 5 bases, with 12 bases between. The CDR3 has 16 amino acids. Looked up from germline, CDR1 is LGHNA and CDR2 is YSLEER. CDR3 bases: TGCGCCAGCAGCCAAGCGGATGGAGGGAATAATTCACCCCTCCACTTT. It translates to CASSQADGGNNSPLHF.

This chain joins TRBV5-1 and TRBJ1-1, with TRBD1 matching 8 bases. The junction had 5 bases not matched to a gene; V was cut back by 0 bases and J by 7 bases. CDR1 is SGHRS, CDR2 YFSETQ, per germline. This CDR3 contains 14 residues. CDR3 sequence reads: CASSLDDRGLEAFF. CDR3 in DNA: TGCGCCAGCAGCTTGGATGACAGGGGACTTGAAGCTTTCTTT.

The rearrangement joins TRBV6-2 or TRBV6-3 to TRBJ1-2, with a possible D match to TRBD1 (5 bases). The CDR3 runs to 12 residues. The V gene's germline CDR1 is MNHEY and CDR2 SVGEGT. V gave up 2 bases and J gave up 11 bases, with 12 bases separating them. The CDR3 sequence: CASSYLQGSYTF. Here the CDR3 DNA reads TGTGCCAGCAGTTACCTTCAGGGAAGTTACACCTTC.

The CDR3, as DNA: TGTGCCAGCTCACCACTCGGGGACAGGGTCCTTCAGTACTTC. This sequence encodes CASSPLGDRVLQYF. The V call is TRBV18, the J call TRBJ2-4; 9 bases agree with TRBD1. V shed 1 base and J 11 bases; nucleotides not matched to a gene: 6. This CDR3 comprises 14 residues. Looked up from germline, CDR1 is KGHSH and CDR2 is LQKENI.

The J gene is TRBJ1-5, the V gene TRBV19; 9 bases map to TRBD1. The CDR3 has 13 residues. Germline CDR1 reads LNHDA; CDR2 reads SQIVND (reference sequence). CDR3: CAAGTGPRQPQHF. In DNA form, the CDR3 reads TGTGCTGCCGGGACAGGGCCGAGACAGCCCCAGCATTTT.

Concerning this clone: An end of the junction differs from the germline gene, which may be a read error. CDR3 sequence reads: CASSQVHAGLAGVDF. The CDR3 DNA reads as TGTGCCAGCAGCCAAGTCCACGCAGGTCTAGCGGGGGTGGACTTC. The rearrangement links TRBV3-1 (or the pseudogene TRBV3-2) to TRBJ2-7, with 10 positions matching TRBD2. The CDR3 totals 15 residues. Germline V gives CDR1 LGHDT, CDR2 YNNKEL (reference sequence).

The chain links TRBV5-6 to TRBJ1-3; D is possibly TRBD1 (5 bases). The CDR3 is 14 amino acids. Germline assignment: CDR1 SGHDT and CDR2 YYEEEE. Trimming removed 4 bases at V and 5 bases at J, with 13 bases between. CDR3 amino acids: CASSRDSHRNTIYF. CDR3 nucleotides: TGTGCCAGCAGCCGAGACAGTCACAGAAACACCATATATTTT.

On this clone itself: The sample holds other DNA sequences that translate to the same CDR3. The V call is TRBV9, the J call TRBJ1-6, with D perhaps matching TRBD1 (5 bases). V was pared by 0 bases and J by 3 bases, with 13 bases between. The V gene's germline CDR1 is SGDLS and CDR2 YYNGEE. The CDR3 contains 17 residues. CDR3 sequence: CASSVGRGNLYNSPLHF. The CDR3 DNA reads as TGTGCCAGCAGCGTAGGAAGGGGCAACCTCTATAATTCACCCCTCCACTTT.

V is TRBV19 and J is TRBJ1-2; 8 bases map to TRBD1. Germline trimming cut 5 bases from V and 4 bases from J; bases unmatched to any gene: 9. Germline CDR1 reads LNHDA; CDR2 reads SQIVND (reference sequence). The CDR3 length is 15 residues. CDR3 DNA sequence: TGTGCCAGTAGTCCACGGACAGGGCCCACCTATGGCTACACCTTC. This sequence encodes CASSPRTGPTYGYTF. The full variable domain, completed using reference TRBV19 and TRBJ1-2, is DGGITQSPKYLFRKEGQNVTLSCEQNLNHDAMYWYRQDPGQGLRLIYYSQIVNDFQKGDIAEGYSVSREKKESFPLTVTSAQKNPTAFYLCASSPRTGPTYGYTFGSGTRLTVV.

Many counts were recorded for this clone. The chain employs TRBV5-4 and TRBJ1-2; 9 positions agree with TRBD1. Germline CDR1 reads SGHNT; CDR2 reads YYREEE (reference sequence). The CDR3 runs to 13 residues. Losses at the gene ends were 2 bases for V and 7 bases for J; bases not matched to a gene: 3. CDR3 coding DNA: TGTGCCAGCAGCTTCCGGGGACAGGGTGGCTACACCTTC. This codes for CASSFRGQGGYTF.

This clone showed up just once. The CDR3 DNA sequence: TGTGCCAGCAGCCCCGGTGGGACAGTGTCCTACGAGCAGTACTTC. Protein: CASSPGGTVSYEQYF. This chain joins TRBV28 and TRBJ2-7; 7 bases agree with TRBD1. In germline, CDR1 is MDHEN, CDR2 SYDVKM. The V segment lost 6 bases and the J segment 1 base; nucleotides outside the gene matches: 9. The CDR3 totals 15 residues.

The rearrangement joins TRBV15 to TRBJ2-2; tentatively, D is TRBD2 (6 bases). The CDR3 covers 16 residues. CDR1 and CDR2 from the germline V gene are LNHNV and YYDKDF (reference sequence). Trimming took off 1 base at V and 1 base at J, with 10 bases between the two ends. CDR3: CATSRGGLQNTGELFF. The CDR3, as DNA: TGTGCCACCAGCAGAGGTGGACTACAGAACACCGGGGAGCTGTTTTTT.